This paragraph reports one T cell receptor (beta chain). In the original processing: Amplifying reference gene primers gave estimates of nucleated cell counts. The table came from immunoSEQ multiplex PCR; TCRdb's copy has only in-frame clones and leaves some out. Clone size and the V and J calls come from that table; the DNA yielded D and trimming. There are around 390,000 clones in the sample; approximately 87% occur only once, and approximately 9.3% lies in the top ten. Clinical history as reported by participants underpinned cohort assignment. The data were obtained in a study of blood T cell repertoires in COVID-19. Study at large: Specimens from acute and convalescent COVID-19 originated in the United States, Italy and Spain.

The receptor's source is a woman in her forties or fifties who had recovered from COVID-19. Sample: PBMCs or T cells enriched from blood (not recorded which).

The CDR3 nucleotides read TGTGCCAGTAGTACAGCCGGGACAGCGAATCAGCCCCAGCATTTT. Translating it yields CASSTAGTANQPQHF. The gene calls are TRBV19 and TRBJ1-5, with 7 bases that match TRBD1. Trimming took 4 bases from V and 4 from J; bases not matched to a gene: 7. CDR3 length: 15 amino acids. Germline CDR1 reads LNHDA; CDR2 reads SQIVND (reference sequence).